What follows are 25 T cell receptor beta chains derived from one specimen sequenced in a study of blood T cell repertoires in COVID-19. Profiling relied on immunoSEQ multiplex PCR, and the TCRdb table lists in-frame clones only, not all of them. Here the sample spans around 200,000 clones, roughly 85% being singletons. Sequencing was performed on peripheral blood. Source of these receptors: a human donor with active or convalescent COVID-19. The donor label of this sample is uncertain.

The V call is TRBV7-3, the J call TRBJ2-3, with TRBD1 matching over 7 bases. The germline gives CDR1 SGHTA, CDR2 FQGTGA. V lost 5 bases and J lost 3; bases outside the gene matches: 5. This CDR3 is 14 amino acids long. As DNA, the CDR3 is TGTGCCAGCAGCATAAACAGGGGAACAGATACGCAGTATTTT. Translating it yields CASSINRGTDTQYF.

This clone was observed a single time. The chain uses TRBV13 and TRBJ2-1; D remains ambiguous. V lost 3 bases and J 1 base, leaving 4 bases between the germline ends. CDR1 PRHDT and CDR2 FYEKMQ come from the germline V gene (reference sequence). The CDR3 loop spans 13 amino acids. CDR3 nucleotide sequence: TGTGCCAGCAGCTTTATGTCCTACAATGAGCAGTTCTTC. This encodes CASSFMSYNEQFF.

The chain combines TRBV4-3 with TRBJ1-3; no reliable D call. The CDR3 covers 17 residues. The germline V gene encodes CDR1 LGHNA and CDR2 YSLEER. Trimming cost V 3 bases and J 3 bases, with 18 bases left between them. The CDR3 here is CASSQEPPGGRGNTIYF. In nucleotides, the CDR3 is TGCGCCAGCAGCCAGGAACCCCCGGGAGGCCGTGGAAACACCATATATTTT.

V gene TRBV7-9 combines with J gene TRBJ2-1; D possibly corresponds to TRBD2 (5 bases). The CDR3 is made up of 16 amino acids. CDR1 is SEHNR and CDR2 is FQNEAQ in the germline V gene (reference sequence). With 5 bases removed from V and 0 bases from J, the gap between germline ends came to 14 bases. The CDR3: CASSQGLTLSYNEQFF. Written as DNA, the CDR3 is TGTGCCAGCAGCCAAGGACTGACACTCTCCTACAATGAGCAGTTCTTC.

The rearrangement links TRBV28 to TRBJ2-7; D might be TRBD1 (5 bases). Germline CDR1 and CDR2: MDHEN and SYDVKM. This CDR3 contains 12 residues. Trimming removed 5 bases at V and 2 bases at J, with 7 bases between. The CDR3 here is CASSQGAYEQYF. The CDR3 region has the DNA TGTGCCAGCAGTCAGGGCGCCTACGAGCAGTACTTC.

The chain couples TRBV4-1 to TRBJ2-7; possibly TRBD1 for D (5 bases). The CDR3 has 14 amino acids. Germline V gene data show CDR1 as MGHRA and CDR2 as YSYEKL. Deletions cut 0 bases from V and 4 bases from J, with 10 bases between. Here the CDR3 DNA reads TGCGCCAGCAGCCAAGATCGCAGGGTTTACGAGCAGTACTTC. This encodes CASSQDRRVYEQYF.

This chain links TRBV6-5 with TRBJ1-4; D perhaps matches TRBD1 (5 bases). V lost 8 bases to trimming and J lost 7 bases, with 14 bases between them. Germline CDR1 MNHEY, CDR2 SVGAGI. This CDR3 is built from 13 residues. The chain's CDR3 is CASSPGRGEKLFF. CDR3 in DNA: TGTGCCAGCTCCCCCGGAAGGGGTGAAAAACTGTTTTTT.

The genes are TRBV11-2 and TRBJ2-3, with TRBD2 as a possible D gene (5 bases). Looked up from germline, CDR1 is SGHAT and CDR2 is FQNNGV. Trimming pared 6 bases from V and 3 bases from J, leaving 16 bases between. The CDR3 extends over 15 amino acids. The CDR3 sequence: CASRSSSLATDTQYF. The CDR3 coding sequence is TGTGCCAGCAGATCAAGTTCCCTAGCAACAGATACGCAGTATTTT.

CDR3 bases: TGCGCCAGCAGACAGGGGGCAATTTTACGTAACACCGGGGAGCTGTTTTTT. Protein: CASRQGAILRNTGELFF. The chain combines TRBV4-1 with TRBJ2-2, with 9 bases aligning to TRBD1. The V gene's germline CDR1 is MGHRA and CDR2 YSYEKL. The junction had 10 bases not matched to a gene; V was cut back by 6 bases and J by 2 bases. The CDR3 runs 17 residues.

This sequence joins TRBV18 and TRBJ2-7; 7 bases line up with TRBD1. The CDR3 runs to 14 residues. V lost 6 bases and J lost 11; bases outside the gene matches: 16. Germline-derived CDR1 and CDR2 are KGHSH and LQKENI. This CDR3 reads CASSQTGTESSKYF. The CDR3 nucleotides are TGTGCCAGCTCCCAAACCGGGACAGAGAGTTCCAAGTACTTC.

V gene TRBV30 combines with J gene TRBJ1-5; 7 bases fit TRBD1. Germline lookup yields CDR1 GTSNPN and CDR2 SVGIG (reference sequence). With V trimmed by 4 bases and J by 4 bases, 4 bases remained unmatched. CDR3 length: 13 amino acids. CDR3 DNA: TGTGCCTGGACCCGGGACAGAAATCAGCCCCAGCATTTT. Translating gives CAWTRDRNQPQHF. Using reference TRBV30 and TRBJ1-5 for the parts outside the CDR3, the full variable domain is SQTIHQWPATLVQPVGSPLSLECTVEGTSNPNLYWYRQAAGRGLQLLFYSVGIGQISSEVPQNLSASRPQDRQFILSSKKLLLSDSGFYLCAWTRDRNQPQHFGDGTRLSIL.

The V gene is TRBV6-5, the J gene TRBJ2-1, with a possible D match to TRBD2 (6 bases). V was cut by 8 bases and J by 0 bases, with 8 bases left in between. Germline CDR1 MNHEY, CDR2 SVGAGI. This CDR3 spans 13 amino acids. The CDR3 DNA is TGTGCCAGCCGGACTACCTCCTACAATGAGCAGTTCTTC. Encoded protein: CASRTTSYNEQFF.

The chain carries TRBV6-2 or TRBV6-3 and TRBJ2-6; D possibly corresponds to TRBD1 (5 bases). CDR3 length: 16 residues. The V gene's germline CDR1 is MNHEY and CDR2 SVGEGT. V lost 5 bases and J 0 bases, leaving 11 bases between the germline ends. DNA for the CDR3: TGTGCCAGCAGTCTACAGGCTTCCTCTGGGGCCAACGTCCTGACTTTC. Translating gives CASSLQASSGANVLTF.

The DNA for the CDR3 is TGCGCCAGCAGCCTCGATTACATCCCGTCTAATGAAAAACTGTTTTTT. This sequence encodes CASSLDYIPSNEKLFF. V and J are TRBV23-1 and TRBJ1-4; D is uncertain. TRBV23-1 is sorted into the ORF group, with uncertain function. The CDR3 contains 16 residues. Trimming left V 6 bases short and J 3 bases short, with 17 bases between.

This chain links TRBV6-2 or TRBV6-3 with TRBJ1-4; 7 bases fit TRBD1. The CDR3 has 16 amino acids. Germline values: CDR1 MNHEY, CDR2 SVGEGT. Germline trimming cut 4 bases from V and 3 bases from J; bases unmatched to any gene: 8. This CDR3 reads CASSSRPGGPNEKLFF. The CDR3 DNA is TGTGCCAGCAGTTCCCGACCAGGGGGGCCTAATGAAAAACTGTTTTTT.

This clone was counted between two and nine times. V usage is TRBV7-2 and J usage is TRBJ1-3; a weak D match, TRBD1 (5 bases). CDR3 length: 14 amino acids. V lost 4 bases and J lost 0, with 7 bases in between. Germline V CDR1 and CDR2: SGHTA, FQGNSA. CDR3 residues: CASSWGVSGNTIYF. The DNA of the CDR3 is TGTGCCAGCAGCTGGGGGGTCTCTGGAAACACCATATATTTT.

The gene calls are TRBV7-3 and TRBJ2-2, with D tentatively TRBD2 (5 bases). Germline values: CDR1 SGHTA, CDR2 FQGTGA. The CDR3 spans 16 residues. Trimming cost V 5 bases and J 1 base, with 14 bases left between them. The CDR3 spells CASSPVRTENTGELFF. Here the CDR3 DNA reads TGTGCCAGCAGCCCAGTTCGGACTGAGAACACCGGGGAGCTGTTTTTT.

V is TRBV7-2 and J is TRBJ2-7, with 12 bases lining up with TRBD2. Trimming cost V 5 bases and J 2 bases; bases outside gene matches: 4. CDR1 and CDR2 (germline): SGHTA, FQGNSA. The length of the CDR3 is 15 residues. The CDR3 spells CASSPSGGEPYEQYF. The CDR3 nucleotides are TGTGCCAGCAGCCCTAGCGGGGGGGAACCCTACGAGCAGTACTTC.

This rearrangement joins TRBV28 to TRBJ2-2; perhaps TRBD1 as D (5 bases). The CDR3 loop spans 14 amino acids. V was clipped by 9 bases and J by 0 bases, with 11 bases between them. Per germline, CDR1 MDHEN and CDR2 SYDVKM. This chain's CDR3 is CARGHNANTGELFF. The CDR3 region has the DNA TGTGCCAGAGGACATAACGCGAACACCGGGGAGCTGTTTTTT.

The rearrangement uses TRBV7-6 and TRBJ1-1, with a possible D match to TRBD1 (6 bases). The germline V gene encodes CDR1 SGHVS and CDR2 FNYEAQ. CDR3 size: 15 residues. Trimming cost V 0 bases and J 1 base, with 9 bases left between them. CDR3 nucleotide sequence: TGTGCCAGCAGCTTAGCGGGACACCCGAACACTGAAGCTTTCTTT. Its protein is CASSLAGHPNTEAFF.

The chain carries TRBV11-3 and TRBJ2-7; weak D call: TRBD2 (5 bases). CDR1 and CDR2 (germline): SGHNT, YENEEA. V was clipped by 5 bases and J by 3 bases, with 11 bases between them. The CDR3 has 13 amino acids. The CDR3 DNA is TGTGCCAGCAGCCCAGAGGGAAGCTACGAGCAGTACTTC. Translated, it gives CASSPEGSYEQYF.

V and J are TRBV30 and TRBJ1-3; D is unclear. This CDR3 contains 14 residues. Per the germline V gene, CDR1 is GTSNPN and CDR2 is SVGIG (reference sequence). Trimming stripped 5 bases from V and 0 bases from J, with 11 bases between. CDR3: CAWGRRSSGNTIYF. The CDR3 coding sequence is TGTGCCTGGGGAAGGCGGAGCTCTGGAAACACCATATATTTT. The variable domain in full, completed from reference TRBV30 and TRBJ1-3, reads SQTIHQWPATLVQPVGSPLSLECTVEGTSNPNLYWYRQAAGRGLQLLFYSVGIGQISSEVPQNLSASRPQDRQFILSSKKLLLSDSGFYLCAWGRRSSGNTIYFGEGSWLTVV.

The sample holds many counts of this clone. The CDR3 DNA reads TGTGCCAGTAGTATCGTGACAGGGGGATATAGCAATCAGCCCCAGCATTTT. As protein: CASSIVTGGYSNQPQHF. The chain couples TRBV19 to TRBJ1-5, with 9 positions matching TRBD1. The V and J ends lost 3 bases and 0 bases, in that order; junction bases with no gene match: 6. The germline CDR1 and CDR2 sequences are LNHDA and SQIVND (reference sequence). This CDR3 is 17 amino acids long.

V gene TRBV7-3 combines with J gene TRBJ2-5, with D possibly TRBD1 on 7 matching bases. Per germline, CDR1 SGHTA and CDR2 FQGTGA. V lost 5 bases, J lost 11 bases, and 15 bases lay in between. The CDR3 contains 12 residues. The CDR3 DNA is TGTGCCAGCAGCACCCCTCCAGGGGGGCAGTACTTC. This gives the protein CASSTPPGGQYF.

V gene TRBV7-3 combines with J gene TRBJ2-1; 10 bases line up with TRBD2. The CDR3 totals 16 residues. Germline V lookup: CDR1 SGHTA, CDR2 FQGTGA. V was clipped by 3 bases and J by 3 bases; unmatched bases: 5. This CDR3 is CASSFGTSVDYNEQFF. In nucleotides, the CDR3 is TGTGCCAGCAGCTTCGGGACTAGCGTTGACTACAATGAGCAGTTCTTC.